The rows below give T cell receptor beta chains drawn from one sample of a study of Ad26.COV2.S vaccination and SARS-CoV-2 variants. The repertoire was sequenced with immunoSEQ multiplex PCR; TCRdb's copy has only in-frame clones and lacks some. The profile shows more than 300,000 clones, 70% to 90% of them singletons. The sample here was peripheral blood, taken in a trial of Ad26.COV2.S vaccine versus placebo. These receptors were collected from a person aged 18-65 years who received the Ad26.COV2.S COVID-19 vaccine or a placebo. CDR3s include the opening cysteine and the closing phenylalanine or tryptophan. D genes are given only for firm matches. A clone size is listed for some rows: how often the clone was seen (once, few, many), or a class if it is expanded.

J gene: TRBJ1-3; V gene: TRBV4-2; D gene: .; CDR3 length: 15; clone size: once; CDR3 protein: CASSQSSGAGNTIYF; CDR3 DNA: TGTGCCAGCAGCCAATCTTCAGGGGCTGGAAACACCATATATTTT
J gene: TRBJ1-1; V gene: TRBV9; D gene: .; CDR3 length: 14; clone size: .; CDR3 protein: CASSVEGVNTEAFF; CDR3 DNA: TGTGCCAGCAGCGTAGAAGGGGTGAACACTGAAGCTTTCTTT
J gene: TRBJ1-5; V gene: TRBV6-5; D gene: .; CDR3 length: 16; clone size: .; CDR3 protein: CASSYSRIGGAQPQHF; CDR3 DNA: TGTGCCAGCAGTTACTCTCGGATCGGGGGCGCGCAGCCCCAGCATTTT
J gene: TRBJ1-1; V gene: TRBV6-6; D gene: .; CDR3 length: 14; clone size: .; CDR3 protein: CASSYPPTTHGAFF; CDR3 DNA: TGTGCCAGCAGTTACCCACCGACCACACACGGAGCTTTCTTT
J gene: TRBJ1-2; V gene: TRBV6-5; D gene: .; CDR3 length: 14; clone size: .; CDR3 protein: CASSYAINGYGYTF; CDR3 DNA: TGTGCCAGCAGTTACGCCATTAACGGATATGGCTACACCTTC
J gene: TRBJ2-7; V gene: TRBV18; D gene: .; CDR3 length: 14; clone size: .; CDR3 protein: CASSPGQLLGEQYF; CDR3 DNA: TGTGCCAGCTCACCCGGACAGTTGCTGGGCGAGCAGTACTTC
J gene: TRBJ2-3; V gene: TRBV30; D gene: .; CDR3 length: 16; clone size: .; CDR3 protein: CAWSVQGGAGTDTQYF; CDR3 DNA: TGTGCCTGGAGTGTACAAGGAGGTGCGGGCACAGATACGCAGTATTTT
J gene: TRBJ2-2; V gene: TRBV27; D gene: .; CDR3 length: 14; clone size: .; CDR3 protein: CASKFAANTGELFF; CDR3 DNA: TGTGCCAGCAAATTTGCAGCGAACACCGGGGAGCTGTTTTTT
J gene: TRBJ1-2; V gene: TRBV6-5; D gene: .; CDR3 length: 13; clone size: .; CDR3 protein: CASRKGGYYGYTF; CDR3 DNA: TGTGCCAGCAGGAAGGGGGGGTACTATGGCTACACCTTC
J gene: TRBJ2-5; V gene: TRBV5-1; D gene: .; CDR3 length: 15; clone size: .; CDR3 protein: CASKRGTSIQETQYF; CDR3 DNA: TGCGCCAGCAAGAGGGGGACCTCCATCCAAGAGACCCAGTACTTC
J gene: TRBJ1-6; V gene: TRBV4-1; D gene: .; CDR3 length: 15; clone size: .; CDR3 protein: CASSQYSGANSPLHF; CDR3 DNA: TGCGCCAGCAGCCAATACTCTGGGGCCAATTCACCCCTCCACTTT
J gene: TRBJ2-7; V gene: TRBV7-2; D gene: .; CDR3 length: 17; clone size: .; CDR3 protein: CASSLLGRPDNLHEQYF; CDR3 DNA: TGTGCCAGCAGCTTATTAGGGCGGCCGGACAACCTCCACGAGCAGTACTTC
J gene: TRBJ2-2; V gene: TRBV5-1; D gene: TRBD1; CDR3 length: 15; clone size: .; CDR3 protein: CASSNDRGNTGELFF; CDR3 DNA: TGCGCCAGCAGCAACGACAGGGGGAACACCGGGGAGCTGTTTTTT
J gene: TRBJ1-1; V gene: TRBV7-9; D gene: .; CDR3 length: 13; clone size: .; CDR3 protein: CASSLESNTEAFF; CDR3 DNA: TGTGCCAGCAGCTTGGAGAGTAACACTGAAGCTTTCTTT
J gene: TRBJ1-1; V gene: TRBV18; D gene: TRBD1; CDR3 length: 13; clone size: .; CDR3 protein: CASSPQGATEAFF; CDR3 DNA: TGTGCCAGCTCACCACAGGGGGCAACTGAAGCTTTCTTT
J gene: TRBJ1-2; V gene: TRBV11-2; D gene: .; CDR3 length: 18; clone size: .; CDR3 protein: CASSAVKGAGTGGRGYTF; CDR3 DNA: TGTGCCAGCAGCGCGGTTAAAGGAGCCGGGACGGGAGGTCGTGGCTACACCTTC
J gene: TRBJ2-1; V gene: TRBV5-5; D gene: TRBD1; CDR3 length: 14; clone size: .; CDR3 protein: CASSPGQGNYEQFF; CDR3 DNA: TGTGCCAGCAGCCCGGGACAGGGGAATTATGAGCAGTTCTTC
J gene: TRBJ1-5; V gene: TRBV21-1; D gene: .; CDR3 length: 12; clone size: .; CDR3 protein: CASRQGIGPQHF; CDR3 DNA: TGTGCCAGCAGACAGGGGATTGGGCCCCAGCATTTT
J gene: TRBJ1-2; V gene: TRBV5-4; D gene: .; CDR3 length: 15; clone size: .; CDR3 protein: CASSSGRPGRDGYTF; CDR3 DNA: TGTGCCAGCAGCTCGGGACGGCCGGGCCGGGATGGCTACACCTTC
J gene: TRBJ2-7; V gene: TRBV6-5; D gene: .; CDR3 length: 13; clone size: .; CDR3 protein: CASSYGFLYEQYF; CDR3 DNA: TGTGCCAGCAGTTACGGATTCCTCTACGAGCAGTACTTC
J gene: TRBJ2-7; V gene: TRBV19; D gene: .; CDR3 length: 14; clone size: .; CDR3 protein: CASSTGVTPYEQYF; CDR3 DNA: TGTGCCAGTAGTACAGGGGTCACCCCCTACGAGCAGTACTTC
J gene: TRBJ1-2; V gene: TRBV28; D gene: .; CDR3 length: 12; clone size: .; CDR3 protein: CASSLNRVGYTF; CDR3 DNA: TGTGCCAGCAGTTTGAACAGGGTAGGCTACACCTTC
J gene: TRBJ1-1; V gene: TRBV5-5; D gene: TRBD1; CDR3 length: 13; clone size: .; CDR3 protein: CASSRQGNTEAFF; CDR3 DNA: TGTGCCAGCAGTAGACAGGGGAACACTGAAGCTTTCTTT
J gene: TRBJ1-4; V gene: TRBV29-1; D gene: .; CDR3 length: 13; clone size: .; CDR3 protein: CSVVRGTNEKLFF; CDR3 DNA: TGCAGCGTTGTCAGGGGTACAAATGAAAAACTGTTTTTT
J gene: TRBJ2-3; V gene: TRBV5-1; D gene: .; CDR3 length: 13; clone size: .; CDR3 protein: CASSLPGTDTQYF; CDR3 DNA: TGCGCCAGCAGCTTGCCAGGGACCGATACGCAGTATTTT
J gene: TRBJ1-2; V gene: TRBV6-5; D gene: .; CDR3 length: 15; clone size: many; CDR3 protein: CASSLSLNRNYGYTF; CDR3 DNA: TGTGCCAGCAGCCTAAGCCTGAATAGGAACTATGGCTACACCTTC
J gene: TRBJ2-2; V gene: TRBV20-1; D gene: .; CDR3 length: 11; clone size: .; CDR3 protein: CSARGSGELFF; CDR3 DNA: TGCAGTGCTAGGGGGTCCGGGGAGCTGTTTTTT
J gene: TRBJ1-5; V gene: TRBV28; D gene: TRBD1; CDR3 length: 15; clone size: many; CDR3 protein: CASSFYRGRNQPQHF; CDR3 DNA: TGTGCCAGCAGTTTCTACAGGGGGAGAAATCAGCCCCAGCATTTT
J gene: TRBJ2-6; V gene: TRBV18; D gene: .; CDR3 length: 16; clone size: .; CDR3 protein: CASSLNRQAGANVLTF; CDR3 DNA: TGTGCCAGCTCACTTAATCGACAGGCTGGGGCCAACGTCCTGACTTTC
J gene: TRBJ2-2; V gene: TRBV7-9; D gene: .; CDR3 length: 16; clone size: .; CDR3 protein: CASSTPRGRDTGELFF; CDR3 DNA: TGTGCCAGCAGCACTCCCAGGGGGAGGGACACCGGGGAGCTGTTTTTT
J gene: TRBJ1-5; V gene: TRBV6-2/TRBV6-3; D gene: .; CDR3 length: 15; clone size: .; CDR3 protein: CASSRRIQGNQPQHF; CDR3 DNA: TGTGCCAGCAGTCGTCGAATACAGGGTAATCAGCCCCAGCATTTT